These T cell receptor beta chains were read from a single sample in a study of regulatory T cells in long-lasting Graves disease. TCRdb re-analysed the multiplex PCR reads in MiXCR, keeping a single row per CDR3 protein. The sample contains about 220,000 distinct CDR3 sequences, roughly 19% of which appear only once. This sample also appeared in a second study, on T cells in Graves' hyperthyroidism and ophthalmopathy.

The source material was peripheral blood mononuclear cells (PBMCs), sampled at new diagnosis, from a patient treated with antithyroid drugs. The receptors shown here come from a woman in her thirties with Graves disease. CDR3s include the opening cysteine and the closing phenylalanine or tryptophan. Each record gives: V gene, clone size, J gene, D gene, CDR3 protein, CDR3 DNA. A D gene is named only where the DNA matches it firmly. Only part of the rows carry a size: once, few, many, or a class if the clone is expanded.

TRBV6-1	many	TRBJ2-6	TRBD2	CASVGGSGANVLTF	TGTGCCAGCGTGGGAGGGTCTGGGGCCAACGTCCTGACTTTC
TRBV18	many	TRBJ2-3	-	CASSLASSDTQYF	TGTGCCAGCTCACTCGCTAGTTCAGATACGCAGTATTTT
TRBV11-2	-	TRBJ2-7	TRBD2	CASSSSGDFYEQYF	TGTGCCAGCAGCTCCAGCGGGGACTTCTACGAGCAGTACTTC
TRBV11-3	many	TRBJ1-1	-	CASTPGRSNTEAFF	TGTGCCAGCACCCCAGGGCGCTCGAACACTGAAGCTTTCTTT
TRBV5-1	few	TRBJ2-7	TRBD2	CASSFPGLAGDEQYF	TGCGCCAGCAGCTTTCCGGGACTAGCGGGAGATGAGCAGTACTTC
TRBV3-1	-	TRBJ2-3	-	CVSSQDHGAGHSTDTQYF	TGTGTCAGCAGCCAAGATCATGGGGCGGGCCACAGCACTGATACGCAGTATTTT
TRBV13	many	TRBJ2-3	TRBD2	CASSREAGGITDTQYF	TGTGCCAGCAGCCGCGAAGCGGGAGGGATCACAGATACGCAGTATTTT
TRBV10-2	many	TRBJ1-1	-	CASRIGAVNTEAFF	TGCGCCAGCAGGATCGGGGCCGTGAACACTGAAGCTTTCTTT
TRBV2	many	TRBJ2-7	TRBD2	CASSRTSSYEQYF	TGTGCCAGCAGTCGGACTAGCTCCTACGAGCAGTACTTC
TRBV7-6	-	TRBJ2-7	-	CASSLEGRSSYEQYF	TGTGCCAGCAGCTTAGAGGGACGAAGCTCCTACGAGCAGTACTTC
TRBV20-1	many	TRBJ2-7	-	CSAKGTARNSYEQYF	TGCAGTGCCAAAGGTACGGCCAGAAACTCCTACGAGCAGTACTTC
TRBV2	many	TRBJ2-3	TRBD2	CATLAGPSTDTQYF	TGTGCCACCCTAGCGGGGCCTAGCACAGATACGCAGTATTTT
TRBV28	many	TRBJ2-1	-	CATEGLRNSYNEQFF	TGTGCCACGGAGGGACTGAGGAACTCTTACAATGAGCAGTTCTTC
TRBV30	many	TRBJ1-1	-	CAWGKGGSNTEAFF	TGTGCCTGGGGGAAGGGGGGATCGAACACTGAAGCTTTCTTT
TRBV6-1	-	TRBJ2-7	TRBD1	CASSEAQQGLTYEQYF	TGTGCCAGCAGTGAAGCGCAACAGGGGCTCACCTACGAGCAGTACTTC
TRBV27	many	TRBJ2-7	TRBD2	CASSLAPMTGTSGLYEQYF	TGTGCCAGCAGTTTAGCCCCTATGACCGGGACTAGCGGGCTCTACGAGCAGTACTTC
TRBV28	many	TRBJ2-3	TRBD2	CASTLLAGGGDTQYF	TGTGCCAGCACTTTACTAGCGGGAGGGGGAGATACGCAGTATTTT
TRBV9	once	TRBJ2-3	TRBD2	CASSALAGAHTDTQYF	TGTGCCAGCAGCGCCTTAGCGGGGGCCCACACAGATACGCAGTATTTT
TRBV15	many	TRBJ2-7	-	CATSRVGTQTEEQYF	TGTGCCACCAGCAGAGTGGGGACACAAACGGAGGAGCAGTACTTC
TRBV20-1	many	TRBJ1-2	-	CSTHGDHGYTF	TGCAGCACTCACGGGGACCATGGCTACACCTTC
TRBV12-3/TRBV12-4	many	TRBJ2-7	-	CASSLTGLEQYF	TGTGCCAGCAGTTTGACAGGTCTCGAGCAGTACTTC
TRBV5-1	-	TRBJ1-4	TRBD1	CASSLVGTGGSGEKLFF	TGCGCCAGCAGCTTGGTAGGGACAGGGGGAAGCGGCGAAAAACTGTTTTTT
TRBV9	many	TRBJ2-1	-	CASSVAMGVNEQFF	TGTGCCAGCAGCGTAGCTATGGGTGTCAATGAGCAGTTCTTC
TRBV27	many	TRBJ1-6	-	CASSLGGYNSPLHF	TGTGCCAGCAGTTTAGGGGGGTATAATTCACCCCTCCACTTT
TRBV12-3/TRBV12-4	many	TRBJ1-5	-	CASTRGGLGNQPQHF	TGTGCCAGCACCCGCGGGGGATTAGGTAATCAGCCCCAGCATTTT
TRBV7-3	many	TRBJ2-2	TRBD1	CASSAGQGGTGELFF	TGTGCCAGCAGCGCTGGACAGGGGGGCACCGGGGAGCTGTTTTTT
TRBV6-4	few	TRBJ2-1	TRBD1	CASSDGTGPYNEQFF	TGTGCCAGCAGTGACGGGACAGGGCCATACAATGAGCAGTTCTTC
TRBV19	many	TRBJ1-2	-	CASSITEEGYTF	TGTGCCAGTAGTATCACAGAAGAAGGCTACACCTTC
TRBV7-8	many	TRBJ2-7	-	CASRSRTVGYEQYF	TGTGCCAGCAGAAGTCGGACAGTCGGCTACGAGCAGTACTTC
TRBV5-1	many	TRBJ1-1	-	CASSLGPLNTEAFF	TGTGCCAGCAGCTTAGGACCGCTGAACACTGAAGCTTTCTTT
TRBV5-6	many	TRBJ1-3	-	CASSLSQGISGNTIYF	TGTGCCAGCAGCTTGAGCCAGGGCATCTCTGGAAACACCATATATTTT
TRBV19	many	TRBJ1-2	TRBD1	CASSAGTGDGYTF	TGTGCCAGTAGTGCCGGGACAGGGGATGGCTACACCTTC
TRBV11-2	-	TRBJ2-5	TRBD2	CASSLGEGETQYF	TGTGCCAGCAGCTTAGGGGAGGGGGAGACCCAGTACTTC
TRBV6-1	many	TRBJ1-1	TRBD1	CASTDRGFSHTEAFF	TGTGCCAGCACCGACAGGGGATTTAGTCACACTGAAGCTTTCTTT
TRBV6-5	few	TRBJ1-2	-	CASSSRGYPYGYTF	TGTGCCAGCAGTTCCCGGGGTTATCCCTATGGCTACACCTTC
TRBV6-1	medium-sized	TRBJ2-3	-	CASSEVQEGPDTQYF	TGTGCCAGCAGTGAAGTCCAGGAAGGCCCAGATACGCAGTATTTT
TRBV2	many	TRBJ2-7	-	CASSERFPRDSSYEQYF	TGTGCCAGCAGTGAAAGGTTCCCGCGGGACAGCTCCTACGAGCAGTACTTC
TRBV29-1	-	TRBJ2-7	-	CSVTDLYEQYF	TGCAGCGTTACGGACCTCTACGAGCAGTACTTC
TRBV20-1	-	TRBJ2-1	TRBD2	CSARGASGGPTYEQFF	TGCAGTGCTAGAGGCGCTAGCGGGGGGCCCACCTACGAGCAGTTCTTC
TRBV19	many	TRBJ1-1	TRBD1	CASRTTGESAFF	TGTGCCAGTAGGACTACAGGGGAATCGGCTTTCTTT
TRBV5-1	-	TRBJ2-7	TRBD2	CASSLGVSGRNHEQYF	TGCGCCAGCAGCTTGGGGGTTAGCGGGAGGAATCACGAGCAGTACTTC
TRBV5-1	-	TRBJ2-7	-	CASSFEGGVIEQYF	TGCGCCAGCAGCTTCGAAGGGGGGGTGATCGAGCAGTACTTC
TRBV7-9	-	TRBJ2-3	TRBD1	CASSGNRGDTQYF	TGTGCCAGCAGCGGGAACAGGGGGGATACGCAGTATTTT
TRBV19	many	TRBJ1-2	TRBD1	CASSIETRTGFYGYTF	TGTGCCAGTAGTATTGAAACTCGGACAGGGTTTTATGGCTACACCTTC
TRBV7-2	many	TRBJ1-3	-	CASSQGRLSGNTIYF	TGTGCCAGCAGCCAGGGACGGCTCTCTGGAAACACCATATATTTT
TRBV27	many	TRBJ2-3	-	CASSLDGVETDTQYF	TGTGCCAGCAGTTTAGACGGGGTTGAGACAGATACGCAGTATTTT
TRBV7-2	-	TRBJ2-6	-	CASSLLRSGANVLTF	TGTGCCAGCAGCCTACTGCGCTCTGGGGCCAACGTCCTGACTTTC
TRBV7-3	many	TRBJ2-2	TRBD2	CASSLKAGGPAGELFF	TGTGCCAGCAGCTTAAAAGCGGGGGGGCCGGCCGGGGAGCTGTTTTTT
TRBV11-1	-	TRBJ1-2	-	CASSLEEGAGAIDGYTF	TGTGCCAGCAGCTTAGAAGAAGGCGCGGGTGCTATTGACGGCTACACCTTC
TRBV12-3/TRBV12-4	-	TRBJ1-1	-	CASSPNTGNTEAFF	TGTGCCAGCAGTCCTAACACAGGGAACACTGAAGCTTTCTTT
TRBV3-1	-	TRBJ2-7	-	CASSQGERLSSYEQYF	TGTGCCAGCAGCCAAGGAGAGCGGCTGAGCTCCTACGAGCAGTACTTC
TRBV30	many	TRBJ2-7	-	CAWRSRTGRPYEQYF	TGTGCCTGGAGATCTCGGACGGGAAGACCCTACGAGCAGTACTTC
TRBV30	-	TRBJ1-5	-	CAWSPHLNQPQHF	TGTGCCTGGAGTCCACACCTCAATCAGCCCCAGCATTTT
TRBV19	many	TRBJ2-5	-	CASSPTDRWETQYF	TGTGCCAGTAGTCCCACCGACAGATGGGAGACCCAGTACTTC
TRBV6-1	-	TRBJ1-3	TRBD1	CASSEARQGARGNTIYF	TGTGCCAGCAGTGAAGCTAGACAGGGGGCGCGTGGAAACACCATATATTTT
TRBV12-3/TRBV12-4	-	TRBJ1-4	-	CASSFSATNGKLFF	TGTGCCAGCAGTTTTTCAGCAACTAATGGAAAACTGTTTTTT
TRBV11-2	many	TRBJ2-2	TRBD1	CASSLVTGVGELFF	TGTGCCAGCAGCTTAGTTACAGGGGTAGGGGAGCTGTTTTTT
TRBV4-1	few	TRBJ2-1	-	CASSDRNYNEQFF	TGCGCCAGCTCGGACAGAAACTACAATGAGCAGTTCTTC
TRBV28	-	TRBJ1-1	-	CASSYGGVTEAFF	TGTGCCAGCAGTTATGGGGGGGTAACTGAAGCTTTCTTT
TRBV6-2/TRBV6-3	many	TRBJ1-6	TRBD1	CASRPRQGLVDNSPLHF	TGTGCCAGCAGACCGAGACAGGGGCTGGTAGATAATTCACCCCTCCACTTT